The 9 T cell receptor beta chains listed next were all sequenced from one sample in a study of beta chain features in type 1 diabetes (dated by TCRdb to the late 2010s). The library was built by means of the immunoSEQ multiplex PCR assay. The entire amount of isolated RNA was reverse transcribed using the High Capacity cDNA Reverse Transcription Kit, so the sequenced TCRB transcripts were expressed ones. This is the immuneACCESS table as TCRdb keeps it, with only in-frame sequences that have V and J called. A part of the clones is gone; compared with another copy, unresolved V genes explain less than half, and the rest is unexplained. Recorded for this sample are about 450,000 clones; 10% to 12% of them occurred a single time. The ten largest clones represent 0.046% of the sample. Sequencing used naive CD4+ T cells from blood. The intended sense of this specimen's cell subset or site label: true naive CD4+ T cells. The source is a woman aged 18-29 years in good health.

This clone has just a few counts. The J gene is TRBJ2-3, the V gene TRBV20-1; D gene uncertain. The CDR3 has 11 amino acids. V was shortened by 7 bases and J by 6 bases, with 11 bases between the two germline ends. Per germline, CDR1 DFQATT and CDR2 SNEGSKA (reference sequence). CDR3 nucleotides: TGCAGTGTAGGGCCGCCCGATACGCAGTATTTT. Its protein product is CSVGPPDTQYF.

V gene TRBV5-4 combines with J gene TRBJ2-5; either TRBD1 or TRBD2 may fit D (7 bases each). The CDR3 contains 15 residues. V was shortened by 4 bases and J by 5 bases, with 18 bases between the two germline ends. Germline loops: CDR1 SGHNT, CDR2 YYREEE (reference sequence). The CDR3 sequence is CASSRGGGGRETQYF. CDR3 sequence (DNA): TGTGCCAGCAGCCGTGGGGGAGGGGGCCGGGAGACCCAGTACTTC. Complete variable domain (other parts from reference TRBV5-4 and TRBJ2-5): ETGVTQSPTHLIKTRGQQVTLRCSSQSGHNTVSWYQQALGQGPQFIFQYYREEENGRGNFPPRFSGLQFPNYSSELNVNALELDDSALYLCASSRGGGGRETQYFGPGTRLLVL.

This chain connects TRBV6-1 to TRBJ2-1, with unresolved D. CDR3 length: 11 residues. CDR1 and CDR2 (germline): MNHNS, SASEGT. Trimming removed 3 bases at V and 10 bases at J, with 7 bases between. The CDR3 loop is CASSDVGEQFF. The CDR3 DNA sequence: TGTGCCAGCAGTGATGTAGGGGAGCAGTTCTTC.

The chain employs TRBV4-3 and TRBJ2-4, with D unresolved. The CDR3 covers 13 residues. The V gene lost 0 bases and the J gene lost 8 bases, with 8 bases spanning the gap. CDR1 and CDR2 (germline): LGHNA, YSLEER. For the CDR3, the DNA is TGCGCCAGCAGCCAAGAACCCAGTCACATTCAGTACTTC. Translated, it gives CASSQEPSHIQYF.

This clone was recorded a few times. This chain links TRBV7-2 with TRBJ2-1, with 13 nucleotides matching TRBD2. CDR1 is SGHTA, CDR2 FQGNSA, per germline. The J segment lost 15 bases and the V segment lost 1 base, leaving 6 bases of the junction unmatched. The CDR3 contains 14 residues. CDR3 amino acids: CASSLGWTSGSRFF. The DNA of the CDR3 is TGTGCCAGCAGCTTAGGCTGGACTAGCGGGAGTCGGTTCTTC. Variable domain in full (rest from reference TRBV7-2 and TRBJ2-1): GAGVSQSPSNKVTEKGKDVELRCDPISGHTALYWYRQSLGQGLEFLIYFQGNSAPDKSGLPSDRFSAERTGGSVSTLTIQRTQQEDSAVYLCASSLGWTSGSRFFGPGTRLTVL.

This clone was counted between two and nine times. CDR3 DNA sequence: TGTGCCAGCAGTCCGGGGACAATGGAAAAACTGTTTTTT. It specifies CASSPGTMEKLFF. V gene TRBV27 combines with J gene TRBJ1-4; possibly TRBD1 for D (6 bases). Trimming stripped 5 bases from V and 8 bases from J, with 12 bases between. Germline-derived CDR1 and CDR2 are MNHEY and SMNVEV (reference sequence). This CDR3 has 13 residues.

The chain carries TRBV7-2 and TRBJ2-3; D ambiguous. The CDR3 sequence is 12 residues long. Germline V gene sequence: CDR1 SGHTA, CDR2 FQGNSA. V gave up 10 bases and J gave up 4 bases, with 12 bases separating them. In nucleotides, the CDR3 is TGTGCCACCTCTATAGCACCAGATACGCAGTATTTT. Translation: CATSIAPDTQYF.

The V call is TRBV7-2, the J call TRBJ2-3; 8 nucleotides match TRBD2. From germline, CDR1 is SGHTA and CDR2 FQGNSA. CDR3 length: 16 amino acids. The ends lost 1 base at V and 6 bases at J; junction bases unmatched: 9. The CDR3 nucleotides are TGTGCCAGCAGCTTAGTATCCGGGGGGGCCGGGGATACGCAGTATTTT. This codes for CASSLVSGGAGDTQYF.

The chain employs TRBV13 and TRBJ1-2; D is undetermined. V shed 0 bases and J shed 5 bases, with 4 bases lying between them. The germline V gene has CDR1 PRHDT and CDR2 FYEKMQ (reference sequence). The CDR3 consists of 12 residues. CDR3 bases: TGTGCCAGCAGCTTAGGCCCATATGGCTACACCTTC. Its protein is CASSLGPYGYTF. Filled out from reference TRBV13 and TRBJ1-2, the complete variable domain reads AAGVIQSPRHLIKEKRETATLKCYPIPRHDTVYWYQQGPGQDPQFLISFYEKMQSDKGSIPDRFSAQQFSDYHSELNMSSLELGDSALYFCASSLGPYGYTFGSGTRLTVV.